The source of this TCR beta chain is a study of T cell repertoires in cytomegalovirus infection. Study overall: CMV infection together with matching HLA type was indicated by public TCR beta signatures.

TCRdb analysed the reads with MiXCR anew, one entry per CDR3 protein. The sample contains about 300,000 distinct CDR3 sequences, roughly a quarter of which appear only once. Trimming took off 6 bases at V and 6 bases at J, with 19 bases between the two ends. Germline lookup yields CDR1 SGHKS and CDR2 YYEKEE (reference sequence). This CDR3 spans 15 amino acids. The source material was PBMCs. This receptor was taken from a human donor in good health (CMV status not recorded). Some clones in this sample may be carry-over from other donors' samples. This chain connects TRBV5-5 to TRBJ1-5, with D maybe TRBD1 (5 bases). Here the CDR3 reads CASNEVPGRGQPQHF. CDR3 coding DNA: TGTGCCAGCAACGAAGTCCCGGGGAGGGGTCAGCCCCAGCATTTT.